These 12 T cell receptor beta chains came from one sample sequenced in a study of T cell changes during pregnancy in multiple sclerosis. The protocol was immunoSEQ multiplex PCR, while the TCRdb copy is restricted to in-frame clones and leaves out a portion. The data contain approximately 38,000 clones, 80% to 95% of them seen just once; the ten biggest clones take up roughly 5%. The sample was CD8+ T cells from peripheral blood mononuclear cells, taken in the third trimester of pregnancy. These receptors were collected from a female donor with multiple sclerosis, enrolled in a pregnancy study.

The CDR3 bases are TGTGCCAGTAGTATGGGGGGTTTGAGCTCCTACAATGAGCAGTTCTTC. Translating it yields CASSMGGLSSYNEQFF. The chain recombines TRBV19 with TRBJ2-1; D possibly corresponds to TRBD2 (6 bases). The CDR3 sequence is 16 residues long. Deletions cut 3 bases from V and 0 bases from J, with 12 bases between. Germline V lookup: CDR1 LNHDA, CDR2 SQIVND (reference sequence). Using reference TRBV19 and TRBJ2-1 for the parts outside the CDR3, the full variable domain is DGGITQSPKYLFRKEGQNVTLSCEQNLNHDAMYWYRQDPGQGLRLIYYSQIVNDFQKGDIAEGYSVSREKKESFPLTVTSAQKNPTAFYLCASSMGGLSSYNEQFFGPGTRLTVL.

This CDR3 is CASSLSVSSYEQYF. CDR3 DNA: TGTGCCAGCAGCTTGTCAGTTTCTTCCTACGAGCAGTACTTC. This rearrangement joins TRBV5-4 to TRBJ2-7; D is ambiguous. V gave up 1 base and J gave up 1 base, with 9 bases separating them. CDR1 and CDR2 from the germline V gene are SGHNT and YYREEE (reference sequence). This CDR3 is 14 amino acids long. The full variable domain, completed using reference TRBV5-4 and TRBJ2-7, is ETGVTQSPTHLIKTRGQQVTLRCSSQSGHNTVSWYQQALGQGPQFIFQYYREEENGRGNFPPRFSGLQFPNYSSELNVNALELDDSALYLCASSLSVSSYEQYFGPGTRLTVT.

The chain links TRBV7-3 to TRBJ2-1, with 11 nucleotides matching TRBD2. There are 15 residues in the CDR3. V shed 2 bases, J shed 3 bases, and the junction held 0 bases outside the gene matches. Germline V gene sequence: CDR1 SGHTA, CDR2 FQGTGA. The CDR3 reads CASSLLAGGYNEQFF. In nucleotides, the CDR3 is TGTGCCAGCAGCTTACTAGCGGGGGGCTACAATGAGCAGTTCTTC.

J is TRBJ2-5 and V is TRBV27, with D perhaps TRBD2 (5 bases). Germline CDR1 is MNHEY and CDR2 is SMNVEV (reference sequence). This CDR3 is 14 amino acids long. Trimming took off 3 bases at V and 0 bases at J, with 8 bases between the two ends. The CDR3 is CASSFVGDQETQYF. In nucleotides, the CDR3 is TGTGCCAGCAGTTTCGTGGGAGACCAAGAGACCCAGTACTTC.

The chain carries TRBV29-1 and TRBJ1-1, with D possibly TRBD1 on 5 matching bases. CDR1 is SQVTM, CDR2 ANQGSEA, per germline. The ends were cut back, 7 bases at V and 0 bases at J, with 9 bases in the middle. This CDR3 has 12 amino acids. The CDR3 protein is CSALQVNTEAFF. The CDR3 coding sequence is TGCAGCGCCCTACAGGTGAACACTGAAGCTTTCTTT.

The chain employs TRBV6-4 and TRBJ2-3, with D possibly being TRBD2 (6 bases). From germline, CDR1 is MRHNA and CDR2 SNTAGT. The CDR3 totals 14 residues. With 2 bases removed from V and 3 bases from J, the gap between germline ends came to 9 bases. The CDR3: CASSDVAGTDTQYF. The CDR3 region has the DNA TGTGCCAGCAGTGACGTGGCGGGAACAGATACGCAGTATTTT.

The chain combines TRBV4-3 with TRBJ1-2, with D possibly matching TRBD1 (6 bases). There are 15 residues in the CDR3. V shed 3 bases and J shed 1 base, with 12 bases lying between them. CDR1 is LGHNA, CDR2 YSLEER, per germline. The CDR3 here is CASSHARTDNYGYTF. The DNA for the CDR3 is TGCGCCAGCAGCCACGCGAGGACAGATAACTATGGCTACACCTTC.

The gene calls are TRBV7-2 and TRBJ2-7, with TRBD2 identical over 10 bases. With 3 bases clipped from V and 7 bases from J, the junction kept 9 bases outside the gene matches. There are 15 residues in the CDR3. Germline values: CDR1 SGHTA, CDR2 FQGNSA. The CDR3 region has the DNA TGTGCCAGCAGCTTCCCCCTAGCGGGAGCGCAGGAGCAGTACTTC. Amino acid sequence: CASSFPLAGAQEQYF.

J is TRBJ2-7 and V is TRBV30; 7 nucleotides agree with TRBD2. The ends lost 0 bases at V and 3 bases at J; junction bases unmatched: 5. The germline V gene encodes CDR1 GTSNPN and CDR2 SVGIG (reference sequence). The CDR3 contains 14 residues. The CDR3 sequence: CAWSVGEGGYEQYF. In nucleotides, the CDR3 is TGTGCCTGGAGTGTAGGGGAGGGCGGCTACGAGCAGTACTTC.

The J gene is TRBJ2-2, the V gene TRBV27, with 11 bases aligning to TRBD2. After removal of 5 bases from V and 1 base from J, the junction contained 9 bases not matched to a gene. CDR3 length equals 18 residues. Germline CDR1 reads MNHEY; CDR2 reads SMNVEV (reference sequence). The CDR3 loop reads CASSQLPTSGMNTGELFF. Written as DNA, the CDR3 is TGTGCCAGCAGTCAACTACCGACTAGCGGGATGAACACCGGGGAGCTGTTTTTT.

The J gene is TRBJ2-2, the V gene TRBV15; 7 nucleotides match TRBD1. The germline CDR1 and CDR2 sequences are LNHNV and YYDKDF (reference sequence). There are 19 residues in the CDR3. After removal of 0 bases from V and 3 bases from J, the junction contained 13 bases not matched to a gene. CDR3 protein: CATSRDWMAGRGHTGELFF. CDR3 sequence (DNA): TGTGCCACCAGCAGAGATTGGATGGCGGGTAGGGGGCACACCGGGGAGCTGTTTTTT.

The genes are TRBV19 and TRBJ1-4; D gene ambiguous. The V and J ends lost 8 bases and 0 bases respectively, with 13 bases between them. The germline CDR1 and CDR2 sequences are LNHDA and SQIVND (reference sequence). The CDR3 has 15 amino acids. The CDR3 DNA follows: TGTGCCAGTCGTGGCAGGCAATCAACTAATGAAAAACTGTTTTTT. Its translation: CASRGRQSTNEKLFF.